This T cell receptor (beta chain) was sequenced for a study of blood T cell repertoires in COVID-19. About the research overall: Samples taken during acute and convalescent COVID-19 were collected in the United States, Italy and Spain. Sources were T cells, B-cell-depleted T cells, or PBMCs; the material itself was cDNA or gDNA.

Methods used by the authors: Amplification of reference gene primers provided the estimated nucleated cell counts. TCRdb's table, derived via immunoSEQ multiplex PCR, lists solely in-frame clones and lacks some. V and J calls and clone size are copied from that table; D and trimming were computed from the DNA. Of 100,000 or so clones listed, 84% are singletons. The V and J ends lost 2 bases and 6 bases, in that order; junction bases with no gene match: 15. Looked up from germline, CDR1 is SNHLY and CDR2 is FYNNEI. The CDR3 has 18 residues. The TCR originated in a man in his 70s with active or convalescent COVID-19. What was sequenced was peripheral blood. The chain is built from TRBV2 and TRBJ2-3; 9 bases map to TRBD2. This CDR3 reads CASSEWRLAAFLVDTQYF. For the CDR3, the DNA is TGTGCCAGCAGTGAATGGAGACTAGCGGCCTTTTTAGTGGATACGCAGTATTTT. Supplemented by reference TRBV2 and TRBJ2-3, the full variable domain reads EPEVTQTPSHQVTQMGQEVILRCVPISNHLYFYWYRQILGQKVEFLVSFYNNEISEKSEIFDDQFSVERPDGSNFTLKIRSTKLEDSAMYFCASSEWRLAAFLVDTQYFGPGTRLTVL.